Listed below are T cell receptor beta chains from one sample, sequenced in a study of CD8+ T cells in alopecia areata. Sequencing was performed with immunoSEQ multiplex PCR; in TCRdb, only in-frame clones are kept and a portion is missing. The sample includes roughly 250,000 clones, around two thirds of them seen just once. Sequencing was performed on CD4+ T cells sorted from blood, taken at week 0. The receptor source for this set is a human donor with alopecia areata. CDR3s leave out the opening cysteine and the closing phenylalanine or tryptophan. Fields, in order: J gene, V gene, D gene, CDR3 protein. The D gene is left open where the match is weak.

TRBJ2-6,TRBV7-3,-,ASSSLVPGANVLT
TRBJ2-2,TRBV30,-,AWGGTGELF
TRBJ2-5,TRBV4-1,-,ASSQQQALGETQY
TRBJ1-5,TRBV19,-,ASSIGRRGGNQPQH
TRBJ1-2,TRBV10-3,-,AISDFTRTSGYT
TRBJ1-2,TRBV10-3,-,AISELDSYGYT
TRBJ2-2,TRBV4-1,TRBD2,ASSQDAQRGPTGELF
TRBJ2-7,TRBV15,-,ATSRDVEDREQY
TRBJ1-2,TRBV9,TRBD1,ASSVGTGGFYGYT
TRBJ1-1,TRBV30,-,AYTNQEGMNTEAF
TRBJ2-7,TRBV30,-,AWSVVQSGEQY
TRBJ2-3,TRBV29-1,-,SLRRLLTDTQY
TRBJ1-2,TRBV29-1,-,SVEEYRVGYT
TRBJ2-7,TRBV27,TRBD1,ASRRRTGGEQY
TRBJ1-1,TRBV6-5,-,ASSYPGQNTEAF
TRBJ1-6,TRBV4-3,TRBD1,ASSQDSAGGDYNSPLH
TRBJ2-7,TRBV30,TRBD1,AWSVPGTGPSEQY